The 14 T cell receptor beta chains below all came from one sample that was sequenced in a study of T-cell memory formation after mild COVID-19 (dated by TCRdb to the early 2020s). The library was made by 5' RACE. Sequencing was carried out with an Illumina NovaSeq 6000. TCRdb handled the public reads itself, with Q25 trimming in fastp and clone calling in MiXCR, and kept productive beta chains. For every CDR3 protein sequence, its rows merge into one entry that carries the most common genes and DNA. The sample contains about half a million distinct CDR3 sequences, 15% to 20% of them found a single time. 9% to 15% of the sample is in the top ten clones. The sequenced material came from PBMCs or a T cell subset sorted from them (not recorded which). The receptors originated from an adult woman who had mild COVID-19 (a few samples of this study predate the infection). The sample titles of this study are shuffled in the database, so cell type and time point are left out; the donor was told from shared clones.

This clonotype was seen only a few times. The rearrangement uses TRBV7-9 and TRBJ2-7, with D maybe TRBD2 (6 bases). CDR1 and CDR2 from the germline V gene are SEHNR and FQNEAQ (reference sequence). The CDR3 covers 15 residues. V was cut by 1 base and J by 1 base, with 11 bases left in between. CDR3 loop: CASSLEAGRSYEQYF. The CDR3 DNA is TGTGCCAGCAGCTTAGAGGCGGGGCGGTCCTACGAGCAGTACTTC.

This clonotype was seen only a few times. The rearrangement joins TRBV6-5 to TRBJ2-7; D unresolved. The CDR3 loop spans 13 amino acids. The V gene's germline CDR1 is MNHEY and CDR2 SVGAGI. The V and J ends lost 2 bases and 4 bases respectively, with 9 bases between them. The CDR3 here is CASSYPGEYEQYF. The CDR3 nucleotides read TGTGCCAGCAGTTACCCTGGGGAATACGAGCAGTACTTC.

This clonotype has more than one count but fewer than ten. J is TRBJ2-1 and V is TRBV7-2, with 8 bases aligning to TRBD1. Germline V gene sequence: CDR1 SGHTA, CDR2 FQGNSA. CDR3 length: 15 residues. V was pared by 4 bases and J by 8 bases, with 10 bases of the junction left unmatched. Written as DNA, the CDR3 is TGTGCCAGCAGCTCCCGACAGGGGTTTGGGCATGAGCAGTTCTTC. Its protein product is CASSSRQGFGHEQFF.

The DNA of the CDR3 is TGTGCCATCAGTGTAGCGGGGAGCACAGATACGCAGTATTTT. It is translated as CAISVAGSTDTQYF. The genes are TRBV10-3 and TRBJ2-3, with 8 bases matching TRBD2. V gave up 4 bases and J gave up 0 bases; unmatched junction bases: 0. Per germline, CDR1 ENHRY and CDR2 SYGVKD. The CDR3 length is 14 residues.

This clonotype was picked up a small number of times. The chain couples TRBV12-3 or TRBV12-4 to TRBJ1-1; no clear D gene. The V end was cut by 4 bases, the J end by 5 bases, with 11 bases between. The CDR3 consists of 13 residues. In nucleotides, the CDR3 is TGTGCCAGCAGTTCCCGTCGAGTTACTGAAGCTTTCTTT. Its translation is CASSSRRVTEAFF.

This chain uses TRBV2 with TRBJ2-3; weak D call: TRBD2 (6 bases). V was clipped by 8 bases and J by 6 bases, with 15 bases between them. The length of the CDR3 is 13 residues. Germline V gene sequence: CDR1 SNHLY, CDR2 FYNNEI. The CDR3 region is CASGGVARDTQYF. The CDR3 nucleotides read TGTGCCAGCGGCGGGGTGGCTCGGGATACGCAGTATTTT.

This clonotype turned up a few times. The rearrangement joins TRBV5-1 to TRBJ1-1; tentative D call: TRBD1 (5 bases). With 6 bases removed from V and 0 bases from J, the gap between germline ends came to 18 bases. Germline CDR1 is SGHRS and CDR2 is YFSETQ. The CDR3 consists of 16 residues. CDR3 sequence: CASTRLGEGMNTEAFF. The CDR3 DNA reads TGCGCCAGCACCCGCTTGGGGGAGGGCATGAACACTGAAGCTTTCTTT.

This clonotype was counted a few times. The genes are TRBV30 and TRBJ2-4, with 7 bases aligning to TRBD2. This CDR3 spans 14 amino acids. The trim removed 4 bases at V and 7 bases at J, leaving 10 bases unmatched. Germline CDR1 reads GTSNPN; CDR2 reads SVGIG (reference sequence). In DNA form, the CDR3 reads TGTGCCTGGACAGGGTCCTCGCGGGGGAACATTCAGTACTTC. It is translated as CAWTGSSRGNIQYF.

This clonotype has a handful of counts. The chain is built from TRBV7-2 and TRBJ2-1; no firm D call. The CDR3 has 13 residues. Germline V gene lookup returns CDR1 SGHTA and CDR2 FQGNSA. V lost 2 bases and J lost 6, with 8 bases in between. CDR3 sequence (DNA): TGTGCCAGCAGCTTAAGGGCTATCAATGAGCAGTTCTTC. Its protein product is CASSLRAINEQFF.

In this sample, this clonotype turned up many times. V gene TRBV12-3 or TRBV12-4 combines with J gene TRBJ2-1, with 8 bases lining up with TRBD1. There are 16 residues in the CDR3. V dropped 6 bases and J dropped 7; count of bases not matched to a gene: 14. The CDR3, as DNA: TGTGCCAGCAGCCCGGTTGGACAGGGAATATTTAATGAGCAGTTCTTC. Protein product: CASSPVGQGIFNEQFF.

This clonotype has just a few counts. The CDR3 loop reads CASSQGLEPGETQYF. The CDR3 DNA reads as TGCGCCAGCAGCCAAGGGCTAGAACCTGGAGAGACCCAGTACTTC. The chain carries TRBV4-1 and TRBJ2-5; D is unresolved. This CDR3 has 15 residues. Germline V gene sequence: CDR1 MGHRA, CDR2 YSYEKL. The V end lost 1 base, the J end lost 4 bases, and 13 bases lay between the germline ends.

The chain joins TRBV25-1 to TRBJ1-3; 7 nucleotides align to TRBD1. Germline V lookup: CDR1 MGHDK, CDR2 SYGVNS. CDR3 length: 14 residues. V was pared by 6 bases and J by 4 bases, with 6 bases of the junction left unmatched. CDR3 bases: TGTGCCAGCAGCGGGGGACAGTCCGGAAACACCATATATTTT. Translation gives CASSGGQSGNTIYF.

The chain uses TRBV29-1 and TRBJ2-7, with 9 positions matching TRBD1. The germline V gene encodes CDR1 SQVTM and CDR2 ANQGSEA. The CDR3 length is 14 residues. V lost 5 bases to trimming and J lost 3 bases; unmatched junction nucleotides: 8. Here the CDR3 reads CSVSTGTGYYEQYF. The CDR3 DNA reads TGCAGCGTTTCCACCGGGACAGGGTACTACGAGCAGTACTTC.

This clonotype has only a few counts. The rearrangement joins TRBV20-1 to TRBJ2-7; TRBD2 matches at 8 bases. This CDR3 is built from 12 residues. V shed 4 bases, J shed 9 bases, and the junction held 8 bases outside the gene matches. CDR1 is DFQATT, CDR2 SNEGSKA, per germline (reference sequence). The CDR3 DNA sequence: TGCAGTGCTATTGGGACGGGAGGGGTGCAGTACTTC. The encoded protein is CSAIGTGGVQYF.